This T cell receptor (beta chain) was sequenced during a study of somatic mutations in cytotoxic T cells in rheumatoid arthritis. General observations from the study: Among rheumatoid arthritis patients, TRBV07 appeared slightly underrepresented, and this finding was left without any adjustment for multiple comparisons.

TCRdb's table, derived via immunoSEQ multiplex PCR, lists solely in-frame clones and lacks some. This table holds about 20,000 clones, about 86% found once. Comment on this clone: Its antigen is not known.

The CDR3 is 21 amino acids. V trimming: 0 bases; J trimming: 1 base; junction bases outside the gene matches: 18. From germline, CDR1 is SGDLS and CDR2 YYNGEE. The sequenced sample was CD8+ T cells sorted from blood. This clonotype originated in a woman in her forties or fifties in good health. The gene calls are TRBV9 and TRBJ1-2; 10 nucleotides line up with TRBD1. The CDR3 loop is CASSVGRGTGTGVSLNYGYTF. As DNA, the CDR3 is TGTGCCAGCAGCGTAGGTAGGGGAACCGGGACAGGGGTGTCCCTTAACTATGGCTACACCTTC. Supplemented by reference TRBV9 and TRBJ1-2, the full variable domain reads DSGVTQTPKHLITATGQRVTLRCSPRSGDLSVYWYQQSLDQGLQFLIQYYNGEERAKGNILERFSAQQFPDLHSELNLSSLELGDSALYFCASSVGRGTGTGVSLNYGYTFGSGTRLTVV.